This T cell receptor beta chain was sequenced during a study of T cells after yellow fever vaccination. Study-level findings and limits: Relatively few clonotypes were ones that appeared in both CD4 and CD8 compartments.

Germline assignment: CDR1 LNHNV and CDR2 YYDKDF (reference sequence). V was cut by 3 bases and J by 8 bases, with 20 bases left in between. The CDR3 is 16 amino acids. TCRdb independently ran MiXCR on the 5' RACE reads; one entry per CDR3 protein. The profile shows about 210,000 distinct CDR3 sequences, approximately 3% of them singletons. Only a few counts were recorded for this clonotype. Its antigen remains unidentified. The V call is TRBV15, the J call TRBJ2-1, with D perhaps matching TRBD2 (6 bases). The origin of this receptor is a man between 18 and 29 years old who received the YFV17D yellow fever vaccine. The specimen was CD4+ T cells sorted from PBMCs, collected 10 days after the yellow fever booster vaccination. The DNA of the CDR3 is TGTGCCACCAGCAGGACGACTAGTTCTAGTCCGCATGAGCAGTTCTTC. It translates to CATSRTTSSSPHEQFF.